One and the same sample provided the 13 T cell receptor beta chains below, sequenced in a study of T-cell reconstitution after alpha-beta-depleted transplantation in children (dated by TCRdb to the mid-2010s). Library prep was done by PCR. TCRdb lists the instrument as Illumina HiSeq 2500. To normalize quantification of the TCRbeta repertoire, the TCR libraries were built with molecular barcoding that relied on unique molecular identifiers. In TCRdb, the public reads were trimmed at Q25 with fastp and aligned with MiXCR, with productive beta chains retained. Each record represents a unique CDR3 protein, reported with the most common genes and DNA among its rows. The sample includes about 510,000 distinct CDR3 sequences, with roughly 10% observed a single time. Around 15% of the sample comes from the top ten. Explained via the paper, the treatment or condition label denotes: allogeneic hematopoietic cell transplantation with graft depleted of TCRalphabeta T cells and CD19 B cells.

Material: PBMCs, mostly from graft donor cells, obtained 180 days after TCRalphabeta/CD19-depleted stem cell transplant. These receptors all stem from a female patient between 2 and 15 years old who had a stem cell transplant for aplastic anemia, so the T cells may come from the graft donor.

This clonotype showed up just a few times. The chain employs TRBV7-9 and TRBJ2-1, with 8 bases matching TRBD2. The CDR3 length is 15 residues. The germline V gene has CDR1 SEHNR and CDR2 FQNEAQ (reference sequence). Trimming took 1 base from V and 8 from J; bases not matched to a gene: 7. The CDR3 loop is CASSLGSGGVDEQFF. CDR3 coding DNA: TGTGCCAGCAGCTTAGGATCGGGAGGGGTCGATGAGCAGTTCTTC.

This chain connects TRBV20-1 to TRBJ1-1, with D tentatively TRBD1 (6 bases). Germline V CDR1 and CDR2: DFQATT, SNEGSKA (reference sequence). The V end was cut by 0 bases, the J end by 4 bases, with 15 bases between. The CDR3 totals 15 residues. The CDR3 DNA is TGCAGTGCTAGAGATCGGGGGGGCGGTCGCACTGAAGCTTTCTTT. Its protein product is CSARDRGGGRTEAFF.

This clonotype was observed a handful of times. V and J are TRBV30 and TRBJ2-5; the match to TRBD2 covers 7 bases. The CDR3 is 14 amino acids. Germline CDR1 reads GTSNPN; CDR2 reads SVGIG (reference sequence). V dropped 0 bases and J dropped 7; count of bases not matched to a gene: 8. The CDR3 region is CAWSVRGTKGTQYF. The DNA for the CDR3 is TGTGCCTGGAGTGTACGTGGGACTAAGGGGACCCAGTACTTC.

This clonotype was found many times. V gene TRBV5-1 combines with J gene TRBJ1-1, with 7 bases fitting TRBD1. The germline CDR1 and CDR2 sequences are SGHRS and YFSETQ. This CDR3 is built from 16 residues. The trim removed 4 bases at V and 3 bases at J, leaving 12 bases unmatched. CDR3: CASSRLSTGVDTEAFF. The DNA of the CDR3 is TGCGCCAGCAGCAGGCTTTCAACAGGGGTCGACACTGAAGCTTTCTTT.

The chain combines TRBV12-3 or TRBV12-4 with TRBJ2-2, with 8 bases that match TRBD1. V was clipped by 5 bases and J by 6 bases; unmatched bases: 8. CDR3 length: 15 amino acids. The CDR3 nucleotides read TGTGCCAGCAGTGGACAGGGCGTTTGGCCCGGGGAGCTGTTTTTT. Translated: CASSGQGVWPGELFF.

The rearrangement links TRBV10-3 to TRBJ1-2; D ambiguous. The V gene's germline CDR1 is ENHRY and CDR2 SYGVKD. V shed 0 bases and J shed 4 bases, with 12 bases lying between them. This CDR3 has 15 residues. This chain's CDR3 is CAISESTGPLYGYTF. The CDR3 nucleotides read TGTGCCATCAGTGAGTCGACCGGTCCCCTCTATGGCTACACCTTC.

This clonotype turned up a few times. V gene TRBV15 combines with J gene TRBJ1-2, with D possibly being TRBD1 (5 bases). Trimming took off 5 bases at V and 4 bases at J, with 11 bases between the two ends. CDR1 is LNHNV, CDR2 YYDKDF, per germline (reference sequence). The CDR3 consists of 13 residues. The CDR3 here is CATSRGGRYGYTF. The CDR3 DNA is TGTGCCACCAGCCGGGGCGGGCGCTATGGCTACACCTTC.

This clonotype was counted between two and nine times. V is TRBV27 and J is TRBJ2-1, with 7 bases that match TRBD2. This CDR3 has 13 residues. Per the germline V gene, CDR1 is MNHEY and CDR2 is SMNVEV (reference sequence). The V segment lost 8 bases and the J segment 7 bases; nucleotides outside the gene matches: 8. This CDR3 is CASFWTRGNEQFF. The DNA of the CDR3 is TGTGCCAGCTTCTGGACTAGAGGGAATGAGCAGTTCTTC.

In the case of this clonotype: The junction shows a germline mismatch at one end, possibly a read error. The chain carries TRBV7-2 and TRBJ2-2, with TRBD1 matching over 8 bases. This CDR3 region has 15 residues. Looked up from germline, CDR1 is SGHTA and CDR2 is FQGNSA. The CDR3 bases are TGTGCCAGCAGCTCCCCCAGGGGGCCCACCGGGGAGGTGTTTTTT. It encodes CASSSPRGPTGEVFF. The entire variable domain, with the rest obtained from reference TRBV7-2 and TRBJ2-2, is as follows: GAGVSQSPSNKVTEKGKDVELRCDPISGHTALYWYRQSLGQGLEFLIYFQGNSAPDKSGLPSDRFSAERTGGSVSTLTIQRTQQEDSAVYLCASSSPRGPTGEVFFGEGSRLTVL.

This clonotype was seen ten or more times. CDR3 loop: CASSFGQAYEQYF. The CDR3 nucleotides read TGTGCCAGCAGCTTCGGACAGGCCTACGAGCAGTACTTC. The chain uses TRBV7-2 and TRBJ2-7, with 7 bases that match TRBD1. V trimming: 3 bases; J trimming: 2 bases; junction bases outside the gene matches: 1. This CDR3 comprises 13 residues. CDR1 is SGHTA and CDR2 is FQGNSA in the germline V gene.

This clonotype was seen a handful of times. The chain has TRBV12-3 or TRBV12-4 and TRBJ2-5; D not resolved. V was cut by 3 bases and J by 3 bases, with 26 bases left in between. The CDR3 is 19 amino acids. Written as DNA, the CDR3 is TGTGCCAGCAGTTTGGAACCCCCCATGAATAGGGTCCGGGAAGAGACCCAGTACTTC. This codes for CASSLEPPMNRVREETQYF.

The V call is TRBV7-8, the J call TRBJ2-5; D gene ambiguous. V was clipped by 2 bases and J by 2 bases, with 9 bases between them. This CDR3 is built from 14 residues. Germline CDR1 SGHVS, CDR2 FQNEAQ. The CDR3 sequence: CASSLFSRQETQYF. CDR3 nucleotide sequence: TGTGCCAGCAGCTTATTCTCACGGCAAGAGACCCAGTACTTC.

V gene TRBV12-3 or TRBV12-4 combines with J gene TRBJ1-5; 9 bases map to TRBD1. The CDR3 has 15 amino acids. Unmatched junction bases numbered 5, after V lost 5 bases and J lost 3 bases. CDR3 in amino acids: CASSHRDRVNQPQHF. Here the CDR3 DNA reads TGTGCCAGCAGTCACCGGGACAGGGTCAATCAGCCCCAGCATTTT.